What follows describes a single TCR beta chain. The clone's antigen remains unknown. No base quality information exists; no much larger clone differs at one position. The data belong to a study of OX40 agonist ivuxolimab in advanced cancers. Looking at the study overall: Ivuxolimab was an agonistic, fully human IgG2 monoclonal antibody directed against OX40 (CD134), a costimulatory receptor. Intravenous ivuxolimab was administered to patients every 2 weeks at six dose levels: 0.01, 0.1, 0.3, 1.5, 3 and 10 mg/kg. Of the approximately 50 patients in dose escalation, some 20 had hepatocellular carcinoma, about 15 had melanoma, 9 had renal cell carcinoma and 9 had head and neck cancer. The dose-escalation cohort was about 83% male with a mean age of around 64 years, ranging from roughly 20 to 80. Patients were allowed to have had prior anti-PD-1, anti-PD-L1 or anti-CTLA-4 therapy, and approximately 40% of the dose-escalation patients had been treated with checkpoint inhibitors. Three dose-escalation patients achieved partial responses, one with hepatocellular carcinoma and two with cutaneous melanoma. Peripheral TCRbeta sequencing aimed to test whether ivuxolimab altered TCR sequence diversity and caused clonal T-cell expansion. The monotherapy dose-escalation portion (N ≈ 56 patients) of the phase I ivuxolimab trial is reported in the paper. What the work shows at the level of the full study, not this receptor alone: After ivuxolimab, more expanded clones were found on average in CD8+ T cells than in CD4+ T cells. In the 0.1-3.0 mg/kg groups, partial responders were among the patients with the lowest normalized peripheral clonal expansion, particularly in CD8+ T cells. At doses from 0.1 to 3.0 mg/kg, clonal expansion was seen in both CD4+ and CD8+ blood T cells between baseline and week 6. Low levels of normalized T-cell clonal expansion were also seen in some patients who did not respond. Which antigens the clonally expanded peripheral T cells were specific for was not determined.

To sequence the TCRbeta CDR3 region, genomic DNA was isolated from the sorted cells. The immunoSEQ Assay was used for sequencing of TCRbeta CDR3 regions. This is the immuneACCESS table as TCRdb keeps it, with only in-frame sequences that have V and J called. A part of the clones is gone; compared with another copy, unresolved V genes explain less than half, and the rest is unexplained. The table for this sample lists 25,000 to 35,000 clones; approximately 88% of them were counted only once. The ten largest clonotypes hold 20% to 25% of the sample. Patients with autoimmune disease history or receiving systemic immunosuppression were excluded from the trial. Peripheral blood for TCR sequencing was collected from all dose cohorts at baseline, on cycle 4 day 1, and on cycle 7 day 1. Samples came from an open-label, multicenter, first-in-human phase I dose-escalation trial of ivuxolimab. Adults with locally advanced or metastatic melanoma, renal cell, hepatocellular, or head and neck squamous cell carcinoma were enrolled in the trial. CD4+ and CD8+ T cells were sorted separately from peripheral blood before TCR sequencing.

The source material was CD4+ or CD8+ T cells sorted from blood, sampled in a trial of the OX40 agonist ivuxolimab. The receptor comes from an adult with an advanced solid tumor such as melanoma, head and neck, liver or kidney cancer.

The CDR3 protein is CASSFRTSGAGQYF. The DNA sequence reads TGTGCCAGCAGCTTTAGGACCAGCGGAGCTGGGCAGTACTTC. The chain couples TRBV5-4 to TRBJ2-7; perhaps TRBD2 is the D gene, with 5 bases matching. The CDR3 runs 14 amino acids, cysteine and phenylalanine included. The DNA shown is the 42-base CDR3, in frame from base 1. CDR1 and CDR2, per the germline V gene (reference sequence), are SGHNT and YYREEE. The V and J ends are trimmed by 2 bases and 9 bases, leaving 18 bases between them.